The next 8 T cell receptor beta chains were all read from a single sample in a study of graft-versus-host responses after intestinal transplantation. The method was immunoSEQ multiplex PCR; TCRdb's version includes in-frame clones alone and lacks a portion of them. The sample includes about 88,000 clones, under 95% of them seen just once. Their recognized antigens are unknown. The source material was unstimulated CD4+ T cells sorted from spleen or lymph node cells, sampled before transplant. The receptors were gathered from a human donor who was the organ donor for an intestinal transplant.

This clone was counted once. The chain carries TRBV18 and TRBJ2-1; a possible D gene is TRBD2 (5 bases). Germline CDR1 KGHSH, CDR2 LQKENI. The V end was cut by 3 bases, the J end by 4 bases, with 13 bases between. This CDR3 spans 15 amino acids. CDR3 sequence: CASSPGVPEYNEQFF. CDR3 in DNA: TGTGCCAGCTCACCCGGGGTGCCAGAATACAATGAGCAGTTCTTC.

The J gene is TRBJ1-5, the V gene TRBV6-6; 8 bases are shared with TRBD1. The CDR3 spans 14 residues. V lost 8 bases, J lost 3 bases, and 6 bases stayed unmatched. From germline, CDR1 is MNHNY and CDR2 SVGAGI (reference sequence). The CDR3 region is CASAGGASNQPQHF. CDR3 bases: TGTGCCAGCGCAGGGGGCGCTTCCAATCAGCCCCAGCATTTT.

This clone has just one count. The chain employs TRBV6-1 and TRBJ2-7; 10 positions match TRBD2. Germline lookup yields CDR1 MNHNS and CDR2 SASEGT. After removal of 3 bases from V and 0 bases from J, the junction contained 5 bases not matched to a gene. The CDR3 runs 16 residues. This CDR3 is CASSDILAGGSYEQYF. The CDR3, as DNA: TGTGCCAGCAGTGATATTTTAGCGGGGGGCTCCTACGAGCAGTACTTC.

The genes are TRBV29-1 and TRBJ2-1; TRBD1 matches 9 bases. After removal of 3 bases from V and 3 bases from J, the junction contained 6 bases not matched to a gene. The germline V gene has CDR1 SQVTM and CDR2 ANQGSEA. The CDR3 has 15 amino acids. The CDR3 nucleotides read TGCAGCGTTGAGCGGGGGACAGGGAGCTACAATGAGCAGTTCTTC. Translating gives CSVERGTGSYNEQFF.

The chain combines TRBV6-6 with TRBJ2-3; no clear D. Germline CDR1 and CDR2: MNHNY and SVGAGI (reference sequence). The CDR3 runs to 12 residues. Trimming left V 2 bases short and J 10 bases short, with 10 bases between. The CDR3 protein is CASSYRQDAQYF. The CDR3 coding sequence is TGTGCCAGCAGTTACCGGCAGGATGCGCAGTATTTT.

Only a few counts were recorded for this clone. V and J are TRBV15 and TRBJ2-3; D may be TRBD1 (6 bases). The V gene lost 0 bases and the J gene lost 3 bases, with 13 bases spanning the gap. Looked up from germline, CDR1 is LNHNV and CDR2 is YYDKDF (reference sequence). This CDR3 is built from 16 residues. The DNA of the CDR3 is TGTGCCACCAGCAGAGATATTACAGGGCCGACAGATACGCAGTATTTT. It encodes CATSRDITGPTDTQYF.

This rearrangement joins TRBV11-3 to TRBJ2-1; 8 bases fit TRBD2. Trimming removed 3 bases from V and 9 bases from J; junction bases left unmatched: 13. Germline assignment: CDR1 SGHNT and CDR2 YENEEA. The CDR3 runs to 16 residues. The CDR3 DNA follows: TGTGCCAGCAGCTTTGGGACTAGTCAACTGTATGGTGAGCAGTTCTTC. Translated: CASSFGTSQLYGEQFF.

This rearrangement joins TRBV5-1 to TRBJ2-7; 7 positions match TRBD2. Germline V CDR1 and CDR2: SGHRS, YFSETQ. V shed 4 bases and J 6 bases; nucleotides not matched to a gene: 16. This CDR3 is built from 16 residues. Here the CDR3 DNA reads TGCGCCAGCAGCGGGAGGGTGCAAGGAGGGTCAGGCGAGCAGTACTTC. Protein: CASSGRVQGGSGEQYF.